One sample yielded the 23 T cell receptor beta chains listed below, sequenced in a study of blood T cell repertoires in COVID-19 (dated by TCRdb to the early 2020s). Receptors were amplified or captured by the immunoSEQ multiplex PCR assay. TCRdb re-hosts the immuneACCESS table, in-frame sequences only. Its copies lack some clones; in the studies checked, an unresolved V gene accounts for under half of them, and the cause for the rest is not known. Recorded for this sample are more than 80,000 clones; roughly four fifths of them occurred a single time. The top ten constitute around 7.2% of the sample. The sequenced sample consisted of peripheral blood. The receptors were sampled from a man aged 50-60 years with active or convalescent COVID-19.

The J gene is TRBJ1-1, the V gene TRBV6-4; possibly TRBD1 for D (6 bases). CDR3 length: 13 amino acids. The germline CDR1 and CDR2 sequences are MRHNA and SNTAGT. Trimming took off 7 bases at V and 1 base at J, with 10 bases between the two ends. Written as DNA, the CDR3 is TGTGCCAGCACCACGACAGGGAACACTGAAGCTTTCTTT. This codes for CASTTTGNTEAFF.

V usage is TRBV7-9 and J usage is TRBJ1-1, with a tentative D call TRBD1 (5 bases). Germline CDR1 SEHNR, CDR2 FQNEAQ (reference sequence). This CDR3 is built from 14 residues. V was cut by 2 bases and J by 4 bases, with 11 bases left in between. CDR3 DNA: TGTGCCAGCAGCTTAAGTTCCACAGGCACTGAAGCTTTCTTT. Translating it yields CASSLSSTGTEAFF.

The chain uses TRBV6-7 and TRBJ1-5, with TRBD1 as a possible D gene (6 bases). TRBV6-7 is an open reading frame, and its role is uncertain. The V gene lost 2 bases and the J gene lost 6 bases, with 8 bases spanning the gap. This CDR3 is 13 amino acids long. CDR3 loop: CASSYRGAQPQHF. The CDR3 DNA follows: TGTGCCAGCAGTTACCGGGGGGCTCAGCCCCAGCATTTT.

The rearrangement joins TRBV3-1 (or the pseudogene TRBV3-2) to TRBJ1-4; D remains unclear. In germline, CDR1 is LGHDT, CDR2 YNNKEL (reference sequence). The CDR3 consists of 14 residues. V lost 0 bases, J lost 4 bases, and 6 bases lay in between. CDR3 sequence: CASSQDPGNEKLFF. CDR3 DNA sequence: TGTGCCAGCAGCCAAGACCCCGGTAATGAAAAACTGTTTTTT.

This clone was seen only a few times. This chain uses TRBV6-6 with TRBJ1-3; D is ambiguous. V was trimmed by 7 bases and J by 0 bases, leaving 7 bases between them. The V gene's germline CDR1 is MNHNY and CDR2 SVGAGI (reference sequence). The CDR3 contains 13 residues. DNA of the CDR3: TGTGCCAGCACCATGGCCTCTGGAAACACCATATATTTT. Translated: CASTMASGNTIYF.

This rearrangement joins TRBV7-2 to TRBJ1-4, with a possible D match to TRBD1 (5 bases). Germline values: CDR1 SGHTA, CDR2 FQGNSA. The germline V and J ends were trimmed by 0 bases and 10 bases, with 18 bases remaining between them. This CDR3 is built from 16 residues. The CDR3 is CASSLAGGAPPVKLFF. Here the CDR3 DNA reads TGTGCCAGCAGCTTAGCGGGTGGGGCGCCCCCGGTAAAACTGTTTTTT.

The rearrangement links TRBV7-2 to TRBJ1-4; 9 positions match TRBD1. The CDR3 covers 16 residues. The V gene end was trimmed by 0 bases and the J gene end by 7 bases; junction bases not matched to a gene: 6. The germline V gene encodes CDR1 SGHTA and CDR2 FQGNSA. The CDR3 DNA sequence: TGTGCCAGCAGCTTAGCGGGACAGGGAGGGAGTGAAAAACTGTTTTTT. Amino acids: CASSLAGQGGSEKLFF.

The chain combines TRBV15 with TRBJ2-7; the match to TRBD1 covers 11 bases. CDR1 LNHNV and CDR2 YYDKDF come from the germline V gene (reference sequence). Unmatched junction bases numbered 3, after V lost 5 bases and J lost 3 bases. The CDR3 covers 14 residues. The CDR3 DNA reads TGTGCCACCAGCCCGGGACAGGGGGGCTACGAGCAGTACTTC. This codes for CATSPGQGGYEQYF.

The chain carries TRBV3-1 (or the pseudogene TRBV3-2) and TRBJ1-5; possible D gene TRBD1, 6 bases. Germline V gene data show CDR1 as LGHDT and CDR2 as YNNKEL (reference sequence). With 3 bases removed from V and 3 bases from J, the gap between germline ends came to 9 bases. The CDR3 is made up of 14 amino acids. DNA of the CDR3: TGTGCCAGCAGCCAGACAGGAAACAATCAGCCCCAGCATTTT. It translates to CASSQTGNNQPQHF.

This chain uses TRBV19 with TRBJ2-3; 8 bases are a match to TRBD1. This CDR3 is 15 amino acids long. J was trimmed by 2 bases and V by 7 bases; bases with no gene match: 8. Germline values: CDR1 LNHDA, CDR2 SQIVND (reference sequence). The CDR3 here is CASTPDRAFTDTQYF. CDR3 coding DNA: TGTGCCAGTACACCGGACAGGGCCTTCACAGATACGCAGTATTTT.

The rearrangement links TRBV28 to TRBJ1-4; 8 bases agree with TRBD1. The germline gives CDR1 MDHEN, CDR2 SYDVKM. CDR3 size: 15 residues. Unmatched junction bases numbered 9, after V lost 4 bases and J lost 8 bases. Here the CDR3 DNA reads TGTGCCAGCAGTTCAACAGGGGGGGGTCGAGAAAAACTGTTTTTT. Protein: CASSSTGGGREKLFF.

The chain links TRBV28 to TRBJ1-5; TRBD1 might be the D (5 bases). The CDR3 contains 14 residues. The germline V and J ends were trimmed by 2 bases and 5 bases, with 10 bases remaining between them. Germline CDR1 is MDHEN and CDR2 is SYDVKM. The CDR3 DNA follows: TGTGCCAGCAGTTTACAGGGAGGAGATCAGCCCCAGCATTTT. This gives the protein CASSLQGGDQPQHF.

The chain combines TRBV18 with TRBJ2-1; 9 bases agree with TRBD2. Germline V gene sequence: CDR1 KGHSH, CDR2 LQKENI. The V segment lost 0 bases and the J segment 9 bases; nucleotides outside the gene matches: 15. The CDR3 extends over 18 amino acids. The CDR3 spells CASSPPSGGGSLRPEQFF. In nucleotides, the CDR3 is TGTGCCAGCTCACCACCTAGCGGGGGAGGATCCCTAAGACCTGAGCAGTTCTTC.

The chain is built from TRBV28 and TRBJ1-1; TRBD1 might be the D (6 bases). Trimming removed 10 bases at V and 1 base at J, with 7 bases between. Germline V lookup: CDR1 MDHEN, CDR2 SYDVKM. This CDR3 spans 11 amino acids. The CDR3 sequence: CATQGNTEAFF. CDR3 nucleotide sequence: TGTGCCACACAGGGGAACACTGAAGCTTTCTTT.

The chain combines TRBV12-3 or TRBV12-4 with TRBJ1-2; D not certain. The V end was cut by 7 bases, the J end by 8 bases, with 17 bases between. The CDR3 has 13 amino acids. CDR3 in DNA: TGTGCCAGCACCCCTAGGGAGGGTAGAGGCTACACCTTC. Translated, it gives CASTPREGRGYTF.

The chain uses TRBV7-2 and TRBJ1-1; tentative D call: TRBD1 (5 bases). This CDR3 spans 15 amino acids. The germline V gene has CDR1 SGHTA and CDR2 FQGNSA. Trimming shortened V by 1 base and J by 2 bases, and 11 bases separated the two germline ends. In DNA, the CDR3 is TGTGCCAGCAGCTTAGTGGGGCTGCTCAACACTGAAGCTTTCTTT. Its protein product is CASSLVGLLNTEAFF.

This chain joins TRBV28 and TRBJ1-4; D may be TRBD1 (6 bases). Germline CDR1 MDHEN, CDR2 SYDVKM. The CDR3 extends over 14 amino acids. Trimming stripped 3 bases from V and 7 bases from J, with 12 bases between. CDR3 loop: CASSLAGVGEKLFF. The CDR3 DNA reads as TGTGCCAGCAGTTTGGCAGGGGTGGGTGAAAAACTGTTTTTT.

The chain joins TRBV28 to TRBJ1-2; D is unresolved. The CDR3 runs to 15 residues. Looked up from germline, CDR1 is MDHEN and CDR2 is SYDVKM. V lost 2 bases, J lost 8 bases, and 18 bases lay in between. The CDR3 loop is CASSLALGSSEGYTF. CDR3 in DNA: TGTGCCAGCAGTTTAGCCCTCGGGAGCTCGGAAGGCTACACCTTC.

The chain uses TRBV9 and TRBJ2-2; D not certain. This CDR3 has 13 residues. V was clipped by 3 bases and J by 5 bases, with 8 bases between them. Germline CDR1 reads SGDLS; CDR2 reads YYNGEE. CDR3 coding DNA: TGTGCCAGCAGCGCCTACGTGACCGGGGAGCTGTTTTTT. Translated, it gives CASSAYVTGELFF.

This chain uses TRBV19 with TRBJ2-2, with D possibly TRBD2 on 5 matching bases. This CDR3 spans 13 amino acids. Trimming took 7 bases from V and 6 from J, leaving 12 bases between them. Germline V gene lookup returns CDR1 LNHDA and CDR2 SQIVND (reference sequence). The chain's CDR3 is CASKVAIAGELFF. Written as DNA, the CDR3 is TGTGCCAGTAAGGTAGCGATCGCCGGGGAGCTGTTTTTT.

The gene calls are TRBV5-1 and TRBJ2-2; the match to TRBD1 covers 9 bases. The CDR3 length is 16 residues. Germline trimming cut 0 bases from V and 7 bases from J; bases unmatched to any gene: 7. The germline CDR1 and CDR2 sequences are SGHRS and YFSETQ. The DNA of the CDR3 is TGCGCCAGCAGCTTGGTTGGGGGACAGGGCAGCGGGGAGCTGTTTTTT. Translation gives CASSLVGGQGSGELFF.

V and J are TRBV7-9 and TRBJ1-5; D remains ambiguous. The CDR3 runs to 12 residues. Trimming left V 5 bases short and J 4 bases short, with 6 bases between. The V gene's germline CDR1 is SEHNR and CDR2 FQNEAQ (reference sequence). CDR3 sequence: CASSRQNQPQHF. In nucleotides, the CDR3 is TGTGCCAGCAGCCGCCAGAATCAGCCCCAGCATTTT.

The chain combines TRBV6-1 with TRBJ2-7; 7 bases line up with TRBD1. J lost 4 bases, V lost 1 base, and 4 bases had no gene match. This CDR3 has 14 residues. The germline V gene has CDR1 MNHNS and CDR2 SASEGT. The CDR3 sequence is CASSEVGDSYEQYF. The CDR3 DNA sequence: TGTGCCAGCAGTGAAGTAGGGGACAGTTACGAGCAGTACTTC.